A selection of T cell receptor beta chains follows, all from one sample in a study of tumor and adjacent non-tumor tissue in lung cancer. TCRdb re-called the multiplex PCR reads through MiXCR, storing one row per CDR3 protein. This table holds about 67,000 distinct CDR3 sequences, 76% found once. Input material: distant non-tumor lung tissue. The receptors were gathered from a man aged 55-75 years with non-small cell lung cancer. Each CDR3 is given without its conserved first and last residue.

v_gene	j_gene	CDR3aa
TRBV7-3	TRBJ2-3	ASSSLGQPTDTQY
TRBV5-1	TRBJ2-6	ASCQGSVGGANVLT
TRBV6-5	TRBJ2-6	ASSYGGGGVNVLT
TRBV4-1	TRBJ2-1	VSSQMTSGGHNEQF
TRBV11-2	TRBJ2-5	ASSLRLTETQY
TRBV11-3	TRBJ2-1	ASSLNQLVGLCEQS
TRBV11-1	TRBJ2-2	ASSYTSGTCELL
TRBV7-9	TRBJ1-4	DSSLDGVFPTNEKLF
TRBV6-2/TRBV6-3	TRBJ1-5	VSSYDETGRHYSNQPQH
TRBV6-1	TRBJ2-6	ASNKGAFSGANVLT
TRBV29-1	TRBJ2-7	SATRGGQGYHERY
TRBV29-1	TRBJ2-7	STQGGRGGYEQC
TRBV12-3/TRBV12-4	TRBJ2-1	ASRFPQQDHNEHF
TRBV18	TRBJ2-2	ASSPLGQGTGELF
TRBV29-1	TRBJ2-7	STTEGPEQY
TRBV6-6	TRBJ2-7	ASCYGGTYEQY
TRBV6-5	TRBJ2-7	ASSYGAVHVYEQY
TRBV12-3/TRBV12-4	TRBJ2-7	VSGFPGSSYEQY
TRBV11-3	TRBJ2-1	ASSSDPDRGDEKF
TRBV20-1	TRBJ2-1	SVRGPNSEQF
TRBV12-3/TRBV12-4	TRBJ2-2	ASSSGTWWNTGKLF
TRBV5-1	TRBJ1-6	ASSFGTGTSPLH
TRBV28	TRBJ1-1	ASSLPESIEAF
TRBV14	TRBJ2-1	ASSQASRSGNEQF
TRBV6-1	TRBJ2-7	ASGQERAAY
TRBV29-1	TRBJ2-7	SARRGRQVSHEQY
TRBV6-1	TRBJ1-5	ASSGSRNQPQH
TRBV2	TRBJ2-3	ASSERGTSGISDTQY
TRBV6-2/TRBV6-3	TRBJ2-7	DSRPWGENREAPLKQY
TRBV24-1	TRBJ2-7	ATSDQRGQGIYEQY
TRBV28	TRBJ2-3	ASRTGGMYTQY
TRBV29-1	TRBJ1-5	SVELTEGAQH
TRBV28	TRBJ2-1	AGGRDSSYNEQS
TRBV6-1	TRBJ1-5	ASSEAPFGGSNQPQH
TRBV10-3	TRBJ1-5	AISEIMVGGTNQPQH
TRBV5-5	TRBJ2-7	ASSTGPGMWYEQY
TRBV6-1	TRBJ1-2	ASSERPGEWSGYI
TRBV20-1	TRBJ1-6	GNRDRGRGNSPLH
TRBV11-3	TRBJ2-1	ASSPNQLPGLGEQF
TRBV4-2	TRBJ2-7	ASRQARSSGSYEQY
TRBV4-2	TRBJ2-1	ASSPLAGEGREGYNEQF
TRBV4-1	TRBJ1-2	ASNQAAETPNYDYT
TRBV7-8	TRBJ1-1	ASSLFRLQGTEAF
TRBV29-1	TRBJ1-1	SVGLGAF
TRBV7-8	TRBJ2-5	ASSPQGRGRSATQY
TRBV11-1	TRBJ2-5	ASSKGTYQETEY
TRBV5-6	TRBJ2-7	ASSLSGESYQY
TRBV4-1	TRBJ1-5	ASSQEGTGSQPQH
TRBV10-2	TRBJ1-2	ASCESYRGQGYGYT
TRBV7-6	TRBJ2-5	ASSLAVAGVSETQY
TRBV6-5	TRBJ2-2	ASSYKGGGELF
TRBV4-1	TRBJ2-1	ANSQGGNYNVQF
TRBV19	TRBJ1-1	ACSIFGGTEAF